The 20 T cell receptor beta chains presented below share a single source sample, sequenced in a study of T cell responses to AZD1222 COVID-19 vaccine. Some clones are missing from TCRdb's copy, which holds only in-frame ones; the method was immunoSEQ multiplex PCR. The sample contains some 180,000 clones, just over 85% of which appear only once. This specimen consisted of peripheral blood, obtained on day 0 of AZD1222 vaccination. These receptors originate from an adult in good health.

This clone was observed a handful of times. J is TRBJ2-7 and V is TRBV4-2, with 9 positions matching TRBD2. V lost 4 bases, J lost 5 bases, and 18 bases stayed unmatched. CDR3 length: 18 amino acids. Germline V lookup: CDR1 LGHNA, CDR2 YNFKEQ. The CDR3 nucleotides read TGTGCCAGCAGCCCCAACGACCTTTTAGCGGGAGACATACACGAGCAGTACTTC. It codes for CASSPNDLLAGDIHEQYF.

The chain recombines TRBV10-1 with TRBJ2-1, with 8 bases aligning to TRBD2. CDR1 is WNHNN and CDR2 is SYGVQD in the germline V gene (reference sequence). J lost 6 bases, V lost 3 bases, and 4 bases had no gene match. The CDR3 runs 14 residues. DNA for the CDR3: TGCGCCAGCAGTGAAGGTAGCGGGACCAATGAGCAGTTCTTC. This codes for CASSEGSGTNEQFF.

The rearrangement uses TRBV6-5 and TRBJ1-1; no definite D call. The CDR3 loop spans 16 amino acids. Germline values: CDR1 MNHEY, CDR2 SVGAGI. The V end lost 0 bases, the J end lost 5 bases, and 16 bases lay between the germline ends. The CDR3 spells CASSYSVGNPTTEAFF. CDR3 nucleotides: TGTGCCAGCAGTTACTCGGTGGGGAATCCAACTACTGAAGCTTTCTTT.

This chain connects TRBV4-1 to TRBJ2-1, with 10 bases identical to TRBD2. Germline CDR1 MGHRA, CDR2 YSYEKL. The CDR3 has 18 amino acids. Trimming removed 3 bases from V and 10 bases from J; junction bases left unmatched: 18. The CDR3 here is CASSHSSGGAAQPQEQFF. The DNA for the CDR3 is TGCGCCAGCAGCCATTCTAGCGGGGGAGCCGCCCAGCCTCAGGAGCAGTTCTTC.

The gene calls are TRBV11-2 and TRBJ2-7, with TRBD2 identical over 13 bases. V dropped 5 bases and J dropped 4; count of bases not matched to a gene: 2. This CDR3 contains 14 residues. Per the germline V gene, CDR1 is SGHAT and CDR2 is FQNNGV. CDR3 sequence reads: CASSRTSGGYEQYF. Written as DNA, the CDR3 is TGTGCCAGCAGCCGGACTAGCGGGGGATACGAGCAGTACTTC.

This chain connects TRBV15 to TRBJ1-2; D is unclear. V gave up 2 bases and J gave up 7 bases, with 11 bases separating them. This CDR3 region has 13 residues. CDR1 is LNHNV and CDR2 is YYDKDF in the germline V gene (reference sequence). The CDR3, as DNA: TGTGCCACCAGCAGACCCCTTGAGGGTGGCTACACCTTC. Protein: CATSRPLEGGYTF.

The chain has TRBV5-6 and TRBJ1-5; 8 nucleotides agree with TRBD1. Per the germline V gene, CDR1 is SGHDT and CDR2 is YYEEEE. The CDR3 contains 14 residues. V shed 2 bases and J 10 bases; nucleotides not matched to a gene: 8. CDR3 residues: CASSFGRGPRPQHF. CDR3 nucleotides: TGTGCCAGCAGCTTCGGCAGGGGGCCGCGTCCCCAGCATTTT.

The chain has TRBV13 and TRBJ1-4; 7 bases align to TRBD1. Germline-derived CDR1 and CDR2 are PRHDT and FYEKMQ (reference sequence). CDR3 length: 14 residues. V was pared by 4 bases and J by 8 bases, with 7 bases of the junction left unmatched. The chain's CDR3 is CASSSTGRGEKLFF. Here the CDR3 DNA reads TGTGCCAGCAGCTCGACAGGGCGGGGGGAAAAACTGTTTTTT.

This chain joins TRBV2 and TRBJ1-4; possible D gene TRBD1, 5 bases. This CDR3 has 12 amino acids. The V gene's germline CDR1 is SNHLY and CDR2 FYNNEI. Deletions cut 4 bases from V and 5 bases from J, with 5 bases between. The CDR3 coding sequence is TGTGCCAGCAGTGGGGGGAATGAAAAACTGTTTTTT. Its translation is CASSGGNEKLFF. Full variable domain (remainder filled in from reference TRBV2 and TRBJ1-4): EPEVTQTPSHQVTQMGQEVILRCVPISNHLYFYWYRQILGQKVEFLVSFYNNEISEKSEIFDDQFSVERPDGSNFTLKIRSTKLEDSAMYFCASSGGNEKLFFGSGTQLSVL.

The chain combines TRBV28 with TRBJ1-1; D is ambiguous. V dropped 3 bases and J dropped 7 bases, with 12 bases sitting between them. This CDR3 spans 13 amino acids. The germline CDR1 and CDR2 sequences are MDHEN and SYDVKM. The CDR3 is CASSFLGRVEAFF. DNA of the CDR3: TGTGCCAGCAGTTTTCTTGGACGGGTTGAAGCTTTCTTT.

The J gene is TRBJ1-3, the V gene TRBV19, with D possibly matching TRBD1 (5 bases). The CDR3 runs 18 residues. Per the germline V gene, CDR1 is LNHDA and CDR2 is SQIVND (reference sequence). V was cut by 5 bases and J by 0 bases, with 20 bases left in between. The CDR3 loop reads CASSLGRSKGYSGNTIYF. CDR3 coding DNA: TGTGCCAGTAGTCTGGGACGGAGTAAAGGGTACTCTGGAAACACCATATATTTT.

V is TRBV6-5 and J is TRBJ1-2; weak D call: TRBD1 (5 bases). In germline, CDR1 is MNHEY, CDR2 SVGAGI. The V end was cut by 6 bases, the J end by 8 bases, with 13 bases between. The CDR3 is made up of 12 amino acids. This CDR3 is CASSRPGTGYTF. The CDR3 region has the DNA TGTGCCAGCAGCAGACCAGGGACCGGCTACACCTTC.

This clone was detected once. CDR3 residues: CASGSILLGNTEAFF. Written as DNA, the CDR3 is TGTGCTAGTGGTTCCATTCTCCTAGGGAACACTGAAGCTTTCTTT. The chain couples TRBV12-5 to TRBJ1-1; D unresolved. CDR1 and CDR2 (germline): LGHNT, FRNRAP. Between the trimmed V and J ends, which lost 4 bases and 1 base, there was a span of 13 bases. CDR3 length equals 15 residues.

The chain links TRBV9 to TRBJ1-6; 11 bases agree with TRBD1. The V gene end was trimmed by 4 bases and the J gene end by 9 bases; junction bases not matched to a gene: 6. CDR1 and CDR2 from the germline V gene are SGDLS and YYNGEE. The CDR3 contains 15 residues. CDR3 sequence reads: CASSPRTGGSSPLHF. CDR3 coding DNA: TGTGCCAGCAGCCCCCGGACAGGGGGCAGTTCACCCCTCCACTTT.

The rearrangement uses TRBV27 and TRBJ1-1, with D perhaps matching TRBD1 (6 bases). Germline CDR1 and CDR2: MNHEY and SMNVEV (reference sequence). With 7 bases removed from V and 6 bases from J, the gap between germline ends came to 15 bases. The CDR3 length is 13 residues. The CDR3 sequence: CASKAQGMPEAFF. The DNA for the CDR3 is TGTGCCAGCAAGGCACAGGGAATGCCTGAAGCTTTCTTT.

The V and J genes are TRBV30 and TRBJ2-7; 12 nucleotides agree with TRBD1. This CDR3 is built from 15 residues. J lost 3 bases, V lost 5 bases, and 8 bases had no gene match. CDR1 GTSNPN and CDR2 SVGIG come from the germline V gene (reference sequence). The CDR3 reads CAWASGTGGFYEQYF. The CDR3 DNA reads TGTGCCTGGGCCTCCGGGACAGGGGGCTTCTACGAGCAGTACTTC.

The DNA for the CDR3 is TGTGCCAGTAGTATAGGAAGGTCCAGCAATGAGCAGTTCTTC. This sequence encodes CASSIGRSSNEQFF. The chain links TRBV19 to TRBJ2-1; no definite D call. V was pared by 1 base and J by 6 bases, with 10 bases between. The CDR3 has 14 amino acids. CDR1 LNHDA and CDR2 SQIVND come from the germline V gene (reference sequence).

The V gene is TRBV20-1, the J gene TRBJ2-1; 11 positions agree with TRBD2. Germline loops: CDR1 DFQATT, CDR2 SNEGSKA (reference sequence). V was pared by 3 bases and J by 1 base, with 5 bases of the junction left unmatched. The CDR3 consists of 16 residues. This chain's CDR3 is CSASSGGAWSYNEQFF. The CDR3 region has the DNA TGCAGTGCTAGTAGCGGGGGGGCCTGGTCCTACAATGAGCAGTTCTTC.

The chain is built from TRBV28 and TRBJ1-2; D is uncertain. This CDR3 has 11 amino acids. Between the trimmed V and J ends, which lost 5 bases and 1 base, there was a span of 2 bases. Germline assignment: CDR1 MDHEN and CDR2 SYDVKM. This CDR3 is CASSLNYGYTF. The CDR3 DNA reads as TGTGCCAGCAGTCTTAACTATGGCTACACCTTC.

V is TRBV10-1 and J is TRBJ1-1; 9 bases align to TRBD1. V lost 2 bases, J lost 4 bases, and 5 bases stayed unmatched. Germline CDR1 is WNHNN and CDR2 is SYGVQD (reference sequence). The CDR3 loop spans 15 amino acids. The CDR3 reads CASSEGTGMGTEAFF. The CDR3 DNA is TGCGCCAGCAGTGAGGGGACAGGGATGGGCACTGAAGCTTTCTTT.